This T cell receptor (beta chain) came from a study of neurological immune-mediated disorders. The CDR3 covers 13 residues. The germline V gene encodes CDR1 SGHTA and CDR2 FQGNSA. Of note for this clonotype: The germline gene is not matched at one end of the junction; a read error may be the cause.

5'RACE with 10-nucleotide random UMIs generated the cDNA. TCRdb analysed the 5' RACE reads with MiXCR anew, one entry per CDR3 protein. The sample holds about 62,000 distinct CDR3 sequences, over 3.5% seen once. This clonotype was sampled from a woman in her forties or fifties with multiple sclerosis. The sequenced material came from PBMCs. The V gene is TRBV7-2, the J gene TRBJ1-5; D is undetermined. The DNA of the CDR3 is TGTGCCAGCAGCTCCGAATGGAATCAGCCCCAGAATTTT. Its translation is CASSSEWNQPQNF.